This passage covers 21 T cell receptor beta chains from one sample sequenced in a study of tumor and adjacent non-tumor tissue in lung cancer. No cell sorting was done before RNA was extracted from the tissue. This non-tumor lung sample came from over 3 cm beyond the tumor edge. TCRbeta libraries were built with three rounds of nested PCR, modified from ARM-PCR. MiXCR, run by TCRdb on the multiplex PCR reads, gives a single entry per CDR3 protein. The sample lists under 45,000 distinct CDR3 sequences, 60% occurring once. The material sequenced was distant non-tumor lung tissue. The receptors shown here come from a man in his fifties or sixties with non-small cell lung cancer.

V is TRBV19 and J is TRBJ2-6; 8 nucleotides agree with TRBD1. This CDR3 comprises 16 residues. Germline loops: CDR1 LNHDA, CDR2 SQIVND (reference sequence). V lost 4 bases and J lost 7; bases outside the gene matches: 9. CDR3 sequence: CASSTRQGKGANVLTF. In nucleotides, the CDR3 is TGTGCCAGTAGTACCCGACAGGGGAAAGGAGCCAACGTCCTGACTTTC.

Turning to this clonotype: The CDR3 carries no conserved terminal phenylalanine or tryptophan, so it likely arises from a read error. The DNA is omitted, as the CDR3 cannot be located on it reliably, and the CDR3 follows TCRdb's listing. J is TRBJ2-1 and V is TRBV7-9; TRBD2, as called in the table, went unchecked against the DNA. The CDR3 has 17 residues if both end residues are counted. CDR1 and CDR2 (germline): SEHNR, FQNEAQ (reference sequence). The CDR3 loop reads CASSLRRVAGFYNEQIS.

Of note for this clonotype: Relative to the germline gene, one junction end is altered; a read error may explain this. This chain uses TRBV10-3 with TRBJ1-1, with D tentatively TRBD1 (6 bases). Germline V gene sequence: CDR1 ENHRY, CDR2 SYGVKD. The CDR3 totals 14 residues. The CDR3 is CAIRQAIMNAEAFF. The CDR3 nucleotides are TGTGCCATCCGACAGGCCATCATGAACGCTGAAGCTTTCTTT.

Notes on this clonotype: Possible read error: a much larger clone is one base away. This CDR3 reads CASSFSGARGPQHF. CDR3 nucleotide sequence: TGTGCCAGCAGCTTCTCAGGGGCCCGTGGGCCCCAGCATTTT. The chain uses TRBV7-8 and TRBJ1-5, with D perhaps matching TRBD1 (6 bases). From germline, CDR1 is SGHVS and CDR2 FQNEAQ. The V and J ends lost 3 bases and 9 bases respectively, with 15 bases between them. This CDR3 region has 14 residues. The entire variable domain, with the rest obtained from reference TRBV7-8 and TRBJ1-5, is as follows: GAGVSQSPRYKVAKRGQDVALRCDPISGHVSLFWYQQALGQGPEFLTYFQNEAQLDKSGLPSDRFFAERPEGSVSTLKIQRTQQEDSAVYLCASSFSGARGPQHFGDGTRLSIL.

This clonotype was detected many times. The chain links TRBV28 to TRBJ2-7; 7 bases align to TRBD2. Unmatched junction bases numbered 11, after V lost 6 bases and J lost 6 bases. CDR1 is MDHEN, CDR2 SYDVKM, per germline. This CDR3 is 14 amino acids long. The CDR3 protein is CASSLSGMAREQYF. CDR3 sequence (DNA): TGTGCCAGCAGCCTCAGCGGGATGGCTCGCGAGCAGTACTTC.

In regard to this clonotype: One junction end disagrees with the germline gene, perhaps due to a read error. The gene calls are TRBV6-5 and TRBJ1-2; 8 positions agree with TRBD1. There are 16 residues in the CDR3. Germline CDR1 and CDR2: MNHEY and SVGAGI. CDR3 sequence (DNA): TGTGTCAGCAGTTACTCTGGACAGGGTGAAATGAAGGGCTACGCCTTC. It yields the protein CVSSYSGQGEMKGYAF.

This clonotype turned up a few times. Its ends do not fully match the called genes, so a read error is possible. The chain combines TRBV10-2 with TRBJ1-5; D call uncertain. This CDR3 has 15 amino acids. Germline CDR1 WSHSY, CDR2 SAAADI. In DNA form, the CDR3 reads TGCGCCATCAGTGAGTCGACTCTAAGCAATCAGCCCCAGCACTTT. This codes for CAISESTLSNQPQHF.

The chain is built from TRBV10-3 and TRBJ1-4; no definite D call. Germline V CDR1 and CDR2: ENHRY, SYGVKD. Trimming left V 4 bases short and J 13 bases short, with 10 bases between. The CDR3 runs 11 residues. The CDR3 loop reads CAISGSRLLFF. The DNA for the CDR3 is TGTGCCATCAGTGGGTCCAGACTACTGTTTTTT.

About this clonotype: Given a much more abundant clone one base away, this may be a read error. V usage is TRBV20-1 and J usage is TRBJ2-2; tentative D call: TRBD2 (6 bases). The length of the CDR3 is 15 residues. Germline values: CDR1 DFQATT, CDR2 SNEGSKA (reference sequence). The germline V and J ends were trimmed by 3 bases and 6 bases, with 17 bases remaining between them. CDR3 protein: CSARGLARVPGELFF. The CDR3 bases are TGCAGTGCTAGGGGTCTAGCGAGAGTCCCCGGGGAGCTGTTTTTT.

To note about this clonotype: A junction end diverges from the germline sequence, so it may reflect a read error. This sequence joins TRBV29-1 and TRBJ2-1; possible D gene TRBD2, 5 bases. Germline V CDR1 and CDR2: SQVTM, ANQGSEA. The CDR3 runs 14 residues. DNA of the CDR3: TGCAGCGGGAGGAGCGGACCCTCCTACAATGAGCCGTTCTTC. Encoded protein: CSGRSGPSYNEPFF.

Of note for this clonotype: Its ends do not fully match the called genes, so a read error is possible. This CDR3 reads CTSTRTSGIYEQYF. The CDR3 DNA reads as TGTACCAGCACCCGGACTAGCGGCATTTACGAGCAGTACTTC. V and J are TRBV6-5 and TRBJ2-7, with 10 bases lining up with TRBD2. The CDR3 runs to 14 residues. Looked up from germline, CDR1 is MNHEY and CDR2 is SVGAGI.

Note on this clonotype: Relative to the germline gene, one junction end is altered; a read error may explain this. The rearrangement links TRBV11-2 to TRBJ2-2, with D tentatively TRBD1 (6 bases). CDR1 and CDR2 (germline): SGHAT, FQNNGV. The CDR3 is 15 amino acids. CDR3 loop: CASRQPGADAGELFF. CDR3 sequence (DNA): TGCGCCAGCAGACAACCAGGGGCGGACGCCGGGGAACTGTTTTTT.

Concerning this clonotype itself: At one end, the junction sequence differs from germline, possibly due to a read error. The DNA of the CDR3 is TGTGCCAGTAGCTTAGATCCGATTTCCGGGGAGCTGTTTTTT. It specifies CASSLDPISGELFF. This chain links TRBV11-3 with TRBJ2-2; D is undetermined. Germline loops: CDR1 SGHNT, CDR2 YENEEA. There are 14 residues in the CDR3.

Worth noting for this clonotype: One junction end does not reproduce the germline sequence, and a read error may be involved. The rearrangement uses TRBV4-1 and TRBJ1-5, with D perhaps TRBD1 (6 bases). This CDR3 is built from 14 residues. The V gene's germline CDR1 is MGHRA and CDR2 YSYEKL. The CDR3 region has the DNA TGCGCCGGCAGCCAAGTGGGGGGCAATCATCCCCAGCATTTT. It encodes CAGSQVGGNHPQHF.

About this clonotype: A much larger clone lies a single base off, so this may be a read error. The CDR3 does not end in the conserved phenylalanine or tryptophan, so this is likely a read error. V is TRBV20-1 and J is TRBJ2-1; the D call may be TRBD1 or TRBD2 (6 bases each). Germline assignment: CDR1 DFQATT and CDR2 SNEGSKA (reference sequence). The CDR3 consists of 12 residues. The V and J ends lost 7 bases and 5 bases respectively, with 12 bases between them. For the CDR3, the DNA is TGCAGTGGGGACTGGGGGCACAATGAGCAGTTCATC. It yields the protein CSGDWGHNEQFI.

A remark on this clonotype: This could be a read error, since a much larger clone is one nucleotide away. The chain recombines TRBV20-1 with TRBJ2-7, with 11 bases that match TRBD2. Germline V gene data show CDR1 as DFQATT and CDR2 as SNEGSKA (reference sequence). The CDR3 sequence is 15 residues long. Trimming cost V 2 bases and J 4 bases; bases outside gene matches: 7. CDR3: CSARYPGLAAYEQYF. The CDR3 DNA sequence: TGCAGTGCTAGATATCCGGGACTAGCGGCTTACGAGCAGTACTTC.

In the case of this clonotype: One junction end does not reproduce the germline sequence, and a read error may be involved. V usage is TRBV24-1 and J usage is TRBJ2-2, with D maybe TRBD2 (5 bases). The CDR3 is made up of 15 amino acids. In germline, CDR1 is KGHDR, CDR2 SFDVKD. CDR3 sequence reads: CATGGLPLYAGELFF. The CDR3 nucleotides are TGTGCCACCGGTGGGCTTCCCCTTTATGCCGGGGAGCTATTTTTT.

This clonotype was seen a handful of times. The chain joins TRBV24-1 to TRBJ2-2, with TRBD1 matching 8 bases. This CDR3 is built from 16 residues. Germline V lookup: CDR1 KGHDR, CDR2 SFDVKD. J was trimmed by 3 bases and V by 6 bases; bases with no gene match: 8. In nucleotides, the CDR3 is TGTGCCACCAGTAGCCCCAGGACAGGGTACACCGGGGAGCTGTTTTTT. Translated: CATSSPRTGYTGELFF.

Many counts were recorded for this clonotype. The chain joins TRBV14 to TRBJ2-1; 7 bases fit TRBD2. The CDR3 sequence is 14 residues long. V lost 0 bases and J lost 8; bases outside the gene matches: 4. Germline CDR1 and CDR2: SGHDN and FVKESK. The CDR3 sequence is CASSQETGGDEQFF. The CDR3 nucleotides read TGTGCCAGCAGCCAAGAAACGGGAGGCGATGAGCAGTTCTTC. Using reference TRBV14 and TRBJ2-1 for the parts outside the CDR3, the full variable domain is EAGVTQFPSHSVIEKGQTVTLRCDPISGHDNLYWYRRVMGKEIKFLLHFVKESKQDESGMPNNRFLAERTGGTYSTLKVQPAELEDSGVYFCASSQETGGDEQFFGPGTRLTVL.

The chain has TRBV6-1 and TRBJ1-2; D is possibly TRBD1 (5 bases). The germline CDR1 and CDR2 sequences are MNHNS and SASEGT. V was cut by 7 bases and J by 0 bases, with 12 bases left in between. The CDR3 runs to 14 residues. DNA of the CDR3: TGTGCCAGCAAAGTGGGGGGACCTAACTATGGCTACACCTTC. Its translation is CASKVGGPNYGYTF.

Comments on this clonotype: The final CDR3 position lacks the conserved phenylalanine or tryptophan, pointing to a likely read error. J is TRBJ1-6 and V is TRBV6-6, with unresolved D. Germline V lookup: CDR1 MNHNY, CDR2 SVGAGI (reference sequence). The CDR3 length is 17 residues. The CDR3 region has the DNA TGTGCCGGCAGTTTCGATGAGACGAGCTCCTATAATTCACCCCTCCACTAT. Protein product: CAGSFDETSSYNSPLHY.